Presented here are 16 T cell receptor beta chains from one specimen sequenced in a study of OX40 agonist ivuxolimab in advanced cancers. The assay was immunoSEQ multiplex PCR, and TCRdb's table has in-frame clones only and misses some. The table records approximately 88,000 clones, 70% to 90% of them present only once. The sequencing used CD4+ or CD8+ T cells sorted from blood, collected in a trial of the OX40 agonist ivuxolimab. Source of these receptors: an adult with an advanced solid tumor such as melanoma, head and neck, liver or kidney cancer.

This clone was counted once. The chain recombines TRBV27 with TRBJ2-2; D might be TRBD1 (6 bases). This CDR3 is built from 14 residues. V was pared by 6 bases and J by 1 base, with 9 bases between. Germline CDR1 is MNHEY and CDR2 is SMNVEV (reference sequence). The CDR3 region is CASSKTGNTGELFF. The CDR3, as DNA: TGTGCCAGCAGCAAGACAGGGAACACCGGGGAGCTGTTTTTT.

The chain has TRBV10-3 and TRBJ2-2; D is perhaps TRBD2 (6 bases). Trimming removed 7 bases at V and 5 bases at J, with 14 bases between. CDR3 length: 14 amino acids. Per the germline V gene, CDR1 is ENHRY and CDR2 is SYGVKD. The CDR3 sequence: CAIKGSGGTGELFF. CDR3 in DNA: TGTGCCATCAAGGGGAGTGGGGGGACCGGGGAGCTGTTTTTT.

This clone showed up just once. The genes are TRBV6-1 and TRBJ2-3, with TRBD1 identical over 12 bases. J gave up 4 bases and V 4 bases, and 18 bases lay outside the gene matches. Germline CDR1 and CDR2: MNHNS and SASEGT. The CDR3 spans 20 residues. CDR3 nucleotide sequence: TGTGCCAGCAGTGTGTCTAGGGGACAGGGGGCTCGAGTATCTCCAGATACGCAGTATTTT. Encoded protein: CASSVSRGQGARVSPDTQYF.

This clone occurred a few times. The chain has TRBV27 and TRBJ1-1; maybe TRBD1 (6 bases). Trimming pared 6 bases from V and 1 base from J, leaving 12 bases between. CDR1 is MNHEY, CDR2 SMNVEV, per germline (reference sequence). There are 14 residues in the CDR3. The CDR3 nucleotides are TGTGCCAGCAGCTCCGGGACATCGAACACTGAAGCTTTCTTT. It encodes CASSSGTSNTEAFF.

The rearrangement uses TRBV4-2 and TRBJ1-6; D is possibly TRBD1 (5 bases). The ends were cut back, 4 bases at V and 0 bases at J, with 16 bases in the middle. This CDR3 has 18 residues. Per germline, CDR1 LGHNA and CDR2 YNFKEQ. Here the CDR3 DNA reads TGTGCCAGCAGCCCCGAGGGAGGGGCGAGCTCCTATAATTCACCCCTCCACTTT. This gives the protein CASSPEGGASSYNSPLHF.

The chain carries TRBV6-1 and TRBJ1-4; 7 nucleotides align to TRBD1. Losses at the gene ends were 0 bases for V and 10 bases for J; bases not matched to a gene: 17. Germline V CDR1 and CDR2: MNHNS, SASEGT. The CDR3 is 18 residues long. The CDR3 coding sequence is TGTGCCAGCAGTGAAGCGCATCTGACCGGGACAGTTTCGGTAAAACTGTTTTTT. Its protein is CASSEAHLTGTVSVKLFF.

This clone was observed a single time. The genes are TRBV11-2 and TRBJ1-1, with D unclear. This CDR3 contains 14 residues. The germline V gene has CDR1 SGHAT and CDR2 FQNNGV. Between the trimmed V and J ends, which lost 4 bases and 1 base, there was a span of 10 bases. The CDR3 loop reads CASSSRTQNTEAFF. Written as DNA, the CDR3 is TGTGCCAGCAGCTCCCGGACCCAGAACACTGAAGCTTTCTTT.

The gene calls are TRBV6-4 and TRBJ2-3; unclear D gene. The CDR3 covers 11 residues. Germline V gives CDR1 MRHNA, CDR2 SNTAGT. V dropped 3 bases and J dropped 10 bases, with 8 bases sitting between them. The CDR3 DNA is TGTGCCAGCAGTGAAGGAAGAGCGCAGTATTTT. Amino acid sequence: CASSEGRAQYF.

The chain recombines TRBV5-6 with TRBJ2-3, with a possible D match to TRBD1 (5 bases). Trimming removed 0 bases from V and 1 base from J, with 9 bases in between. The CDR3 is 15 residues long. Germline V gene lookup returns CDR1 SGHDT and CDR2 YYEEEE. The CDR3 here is CASSLEGIGTDTQYF. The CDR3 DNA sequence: TGTGCCAGCAGCTTGGAGGGGATCGGCACAGATACGCAGTATTTT. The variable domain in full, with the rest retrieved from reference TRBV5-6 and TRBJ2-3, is DAGVTQSPTHLIKTRGQQVTLRCSPKSGHDTVSWYQQALGQGPQFIFQYYEEEERQRGNFPDRFSGHQFPNYSSELNVNALLLGDSALYLCASSLEGIGTDTQYFGPGTRLTVL.

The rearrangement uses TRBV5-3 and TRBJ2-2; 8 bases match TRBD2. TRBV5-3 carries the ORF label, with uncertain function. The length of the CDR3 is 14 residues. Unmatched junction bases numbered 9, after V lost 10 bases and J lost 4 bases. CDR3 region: CAPWRGVVTGELFF. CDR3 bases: TGTGCCCCTTGGCGGGGGGTTGTCACCGGGGAGCTGTTTTTT.

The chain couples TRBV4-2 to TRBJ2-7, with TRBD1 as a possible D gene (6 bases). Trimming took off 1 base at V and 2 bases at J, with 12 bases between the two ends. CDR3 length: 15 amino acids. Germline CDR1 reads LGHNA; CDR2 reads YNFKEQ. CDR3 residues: CASSQGFGQPYEQYF. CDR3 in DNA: TGTGCCAGCAGCCAAGGTTTTGGACAGCCCTACGAGCAGTACTTC.

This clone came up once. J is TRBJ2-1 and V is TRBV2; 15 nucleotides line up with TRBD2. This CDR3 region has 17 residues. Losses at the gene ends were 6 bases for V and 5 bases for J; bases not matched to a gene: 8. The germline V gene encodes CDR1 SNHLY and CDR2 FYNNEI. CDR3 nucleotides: TGTGCCAGCAGCCGGACTAGCGGGGGGGCAATTGACAATGAGCAGTTCTTC. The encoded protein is CASSRTSGGAIDNEQFF. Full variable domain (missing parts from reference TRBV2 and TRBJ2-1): EPEVTQTPSHQVTQMGQEVILRCVPISNHLYFYWYRQILGQKVEFLVSFYNNEISEKSEIFDDQFSVERPDGSNFTLKIRSTKLEDSAMYFCASSRTSGGAIDNEQFFGPGTRLTVL.

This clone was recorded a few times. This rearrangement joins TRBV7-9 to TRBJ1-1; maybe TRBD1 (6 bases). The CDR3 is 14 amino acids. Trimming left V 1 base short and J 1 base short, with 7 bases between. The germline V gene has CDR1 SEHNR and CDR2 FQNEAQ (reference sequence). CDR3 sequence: CASSLEQGNTEAFF. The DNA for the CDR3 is TGTGCCAGCAGCTTAGAACAGGGGAACACTGAAGCTTTCTTT. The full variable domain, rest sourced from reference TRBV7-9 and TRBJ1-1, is DTGVSQNPRHKITKRGQNVTFRCDPISEHNRLYWYRQTLGQGPEFLTYFQNEAQLEKSRLLSDRFSAERPKGSFSTLEIQRTEQGDSAMYLCASSLEQGNTEAFFGQGTRLTVV.

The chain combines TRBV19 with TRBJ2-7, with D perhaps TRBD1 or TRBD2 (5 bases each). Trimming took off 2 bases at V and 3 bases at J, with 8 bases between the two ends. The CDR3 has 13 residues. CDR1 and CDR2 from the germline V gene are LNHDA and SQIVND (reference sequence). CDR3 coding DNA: TGTGCCAGTAGTATACGGGGCGGCTACGAGCAGTACTTC. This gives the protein CASSIRGGYEQYF. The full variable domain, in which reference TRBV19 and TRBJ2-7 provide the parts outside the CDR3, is DGGITQSPKYLFRKEGQNVTLSCEQNLNHDAMYWYRQDPGQGLRLIYYSQIVNDFQKGDIAEGYSVSREKKESFPLTVTSAQKNPTAFYLCASSIRGGYEQYFGPGTRLTVT.

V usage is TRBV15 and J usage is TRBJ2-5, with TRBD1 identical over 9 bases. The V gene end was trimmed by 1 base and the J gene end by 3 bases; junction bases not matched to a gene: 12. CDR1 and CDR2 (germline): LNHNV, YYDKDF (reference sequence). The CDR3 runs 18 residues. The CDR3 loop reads CATSRASEMWTGEETQYF. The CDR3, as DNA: TGTGCCACCAGCAGAGCCTCGGAAATGTGGACAGGGGAAGAGACCCAGTACTTC.

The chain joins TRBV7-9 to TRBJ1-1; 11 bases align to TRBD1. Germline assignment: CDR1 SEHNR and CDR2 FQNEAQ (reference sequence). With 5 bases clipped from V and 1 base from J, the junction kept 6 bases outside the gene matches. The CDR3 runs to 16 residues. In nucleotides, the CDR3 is TGTGCCAGCAGCCCGGGGACAGGGGGGACGAACACTGAAGCTTTCTTT. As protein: CASSPGTGGTNTEAFF.